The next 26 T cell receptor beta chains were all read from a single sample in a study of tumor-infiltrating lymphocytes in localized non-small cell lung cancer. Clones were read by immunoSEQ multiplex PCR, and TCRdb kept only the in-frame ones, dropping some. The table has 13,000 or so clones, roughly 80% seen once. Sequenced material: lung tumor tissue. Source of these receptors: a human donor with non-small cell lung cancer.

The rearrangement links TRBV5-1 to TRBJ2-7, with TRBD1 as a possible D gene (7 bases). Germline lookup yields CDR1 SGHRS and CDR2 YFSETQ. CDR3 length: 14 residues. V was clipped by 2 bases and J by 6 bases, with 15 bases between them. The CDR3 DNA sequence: TGCGCCAGCAGCTTTGGAGGGGGCCCGCCCGAGCAGTACTTC. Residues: CASSFGGGPPEQYF.

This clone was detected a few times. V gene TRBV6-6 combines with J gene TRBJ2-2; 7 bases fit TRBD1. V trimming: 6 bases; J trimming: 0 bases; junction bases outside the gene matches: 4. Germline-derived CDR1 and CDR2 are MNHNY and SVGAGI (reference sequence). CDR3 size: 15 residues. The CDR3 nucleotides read TGTGCCAGCAGCCGACAGGGTTCGAACACCGGGGAGCTGTTTTTT. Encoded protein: CASSRQGSNTGELFF.

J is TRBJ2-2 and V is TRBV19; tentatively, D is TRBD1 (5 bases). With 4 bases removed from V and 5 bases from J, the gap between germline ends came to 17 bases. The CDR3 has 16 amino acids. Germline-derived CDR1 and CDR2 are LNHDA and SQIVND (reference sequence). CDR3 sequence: CASSKTQAGLTGELFF. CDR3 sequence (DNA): TGTGCCAGTAGTAAGACCCAAGCAGGGTTGACCGGGGAGCTGTTTTTT.

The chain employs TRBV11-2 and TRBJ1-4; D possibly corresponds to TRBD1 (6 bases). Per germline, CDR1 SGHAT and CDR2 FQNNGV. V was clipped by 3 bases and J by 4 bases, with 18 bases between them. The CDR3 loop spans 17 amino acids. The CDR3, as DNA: TGTGCCAGCAGCTTCGGGAATCCGGGACATATTAATGAAAAACTGTTTTTT. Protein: CASSFGNPGHINEKLFF.

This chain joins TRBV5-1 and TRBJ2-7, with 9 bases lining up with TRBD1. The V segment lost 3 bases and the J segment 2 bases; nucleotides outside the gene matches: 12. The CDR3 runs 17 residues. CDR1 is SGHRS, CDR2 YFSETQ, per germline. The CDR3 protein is CASSSHLPGQGAYEQYF. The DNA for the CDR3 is TGCGCCAGCAGCTCCCATTTACCGGGACAGGGAGCCTACGAGCAGTACTTC.

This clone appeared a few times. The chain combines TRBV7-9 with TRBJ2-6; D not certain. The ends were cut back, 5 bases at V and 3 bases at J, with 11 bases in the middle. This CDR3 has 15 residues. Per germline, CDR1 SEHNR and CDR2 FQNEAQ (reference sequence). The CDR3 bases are TGTGCCAGCAGCAACGTCCAGAGTGGGGCCAACGTCCTGACTTTC. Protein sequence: CASSNVQSGANVLTF. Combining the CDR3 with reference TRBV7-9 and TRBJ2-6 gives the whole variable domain DTGVSQNPRHKITKRGQNVTFRCDPISEHNRLYWYRQTLGQGPEFLTYFQNEAQLEKSRLLSDRFSAERPKGSFSTLEIQRTEQGDSAMYLCASSNVQSGANVLTFGAGSRLTVL.

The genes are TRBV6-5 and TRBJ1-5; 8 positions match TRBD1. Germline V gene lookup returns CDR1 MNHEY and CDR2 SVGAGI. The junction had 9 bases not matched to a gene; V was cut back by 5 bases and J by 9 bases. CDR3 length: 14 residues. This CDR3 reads CASSRTGPMGPQHF. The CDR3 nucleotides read TGTGCCAGCAGTAGGACAGGGCCCATGGGGCCCCAGCATTTT.

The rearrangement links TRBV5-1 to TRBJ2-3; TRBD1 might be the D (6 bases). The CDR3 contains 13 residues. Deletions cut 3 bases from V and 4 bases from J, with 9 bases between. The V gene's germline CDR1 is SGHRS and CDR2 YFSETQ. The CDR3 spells CASSSTGPDTQYF. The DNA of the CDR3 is TGCGCCAGCAGCTCAACAGGGCCAGATACGCAGTATTTT.

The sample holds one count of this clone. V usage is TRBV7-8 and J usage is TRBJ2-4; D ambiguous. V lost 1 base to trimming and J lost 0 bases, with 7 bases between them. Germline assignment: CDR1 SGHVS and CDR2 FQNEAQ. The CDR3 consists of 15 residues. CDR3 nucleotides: TGTGCCAGCAGCTTAGATAGGTTAGCCAAAAACATTCAGTACTTC. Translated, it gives CASSLDRLAKNIQYF.

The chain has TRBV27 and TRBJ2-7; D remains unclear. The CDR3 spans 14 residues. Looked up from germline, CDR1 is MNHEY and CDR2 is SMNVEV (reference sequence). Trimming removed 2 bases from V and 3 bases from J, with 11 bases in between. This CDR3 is CASSLGRRSYEQYF. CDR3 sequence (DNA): TGTGCCAGCAGTTTAGGGCGTCGGAGCTACGAGCAGTACTTC.

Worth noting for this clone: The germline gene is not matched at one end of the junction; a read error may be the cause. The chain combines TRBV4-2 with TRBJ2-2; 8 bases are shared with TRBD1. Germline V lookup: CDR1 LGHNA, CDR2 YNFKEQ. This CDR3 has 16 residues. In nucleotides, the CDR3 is TGTGCCAGCAGCATACGGACAGGGAAGAACACCGGAGAGCTGTTTTTT. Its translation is CASSIRTGKNTGELFF.

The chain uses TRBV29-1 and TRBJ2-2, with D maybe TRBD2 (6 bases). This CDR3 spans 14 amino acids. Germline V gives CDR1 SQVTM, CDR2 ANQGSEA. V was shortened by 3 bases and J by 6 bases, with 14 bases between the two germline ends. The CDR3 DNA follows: TGCAGCGTTGATGGAAGGGGACTCGCCGGGGAGCTGTTTTTT. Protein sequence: CSVDGRGLAGELFF.

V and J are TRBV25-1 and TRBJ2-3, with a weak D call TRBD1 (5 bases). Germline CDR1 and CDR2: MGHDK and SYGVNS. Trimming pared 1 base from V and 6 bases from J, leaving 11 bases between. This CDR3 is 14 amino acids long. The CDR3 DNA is TGTGCCAGCAGTGAATTCAGGGTCGCCGATACGCAGTATTTT. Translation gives CASSEFRVADTQYF.

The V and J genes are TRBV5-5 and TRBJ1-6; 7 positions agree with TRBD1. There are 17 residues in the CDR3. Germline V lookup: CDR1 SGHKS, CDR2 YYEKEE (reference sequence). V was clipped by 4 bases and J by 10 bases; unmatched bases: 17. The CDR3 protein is CASSAQGWQGVKSPLHF. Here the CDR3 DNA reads TGTGCCAGCAGCGCCCAGGGCTGGCAGGGGGTCAAATCACCCCTCCACTTT.

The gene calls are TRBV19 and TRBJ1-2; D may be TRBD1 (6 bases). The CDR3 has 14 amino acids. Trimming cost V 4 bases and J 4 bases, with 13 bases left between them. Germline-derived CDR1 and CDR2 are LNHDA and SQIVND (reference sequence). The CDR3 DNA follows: TGTGCCAGTAGTAACGCAGGGGTTGGCTATGGCTACACCTTC. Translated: CASSNAGVGYGYTF.

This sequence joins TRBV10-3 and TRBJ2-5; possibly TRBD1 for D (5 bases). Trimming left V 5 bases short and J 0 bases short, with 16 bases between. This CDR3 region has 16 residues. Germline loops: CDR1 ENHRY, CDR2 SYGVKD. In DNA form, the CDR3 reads TGTGCCATCAGTCTCACCACCGACAGCTACCAAGAGACCCAGTACTTC. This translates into CAISLTTDSYQETQYF.

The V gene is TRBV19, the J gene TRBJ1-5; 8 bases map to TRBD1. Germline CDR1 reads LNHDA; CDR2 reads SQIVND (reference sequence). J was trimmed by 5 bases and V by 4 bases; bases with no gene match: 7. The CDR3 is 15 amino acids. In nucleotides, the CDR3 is TGTGCCAGTAGTAATAACAGGGGGAAGGATCAGCCCCAGCATTTT. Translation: CASSNNRGKDQPQHF.

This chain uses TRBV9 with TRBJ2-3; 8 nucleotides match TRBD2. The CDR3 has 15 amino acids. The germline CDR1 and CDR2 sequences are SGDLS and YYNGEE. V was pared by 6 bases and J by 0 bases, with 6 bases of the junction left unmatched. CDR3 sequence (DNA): TGTGCCAGCACCGCGGGGGGTGGTAGCACAGATACGCAGTATTTT. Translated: CASTAGGGSTDTQYF. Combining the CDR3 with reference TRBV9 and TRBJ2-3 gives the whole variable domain DSGVTQTPKHLITATGQRVTLRCSPRSGDLSVYWYQQSLDQGLQFLIQYYNGEERAKGNILERFSAQQFPDLHSELNLSSLELGDSALYFCASTAGGGSTDTQYFGPGTRLTVL.

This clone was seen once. The CDR3 DNA is TGTGCCAGCTCCGGTTCAAGGACAGCTGCAACTAATGAAAAACTGTTTTTT. This gives the protein CASSGSRTAATNEKLFF. The V call is TRBV18, the J call TRBJ1-4; TRBD1 is a possible D gene (6 bases). Germline V lookup: CDR1 KGHSH, CDR2 LQKENI. The ends were cut back, 6 bases at V and 0 bases at J, with 17 bases in the middle. The CDR3 consists of 17 residues.

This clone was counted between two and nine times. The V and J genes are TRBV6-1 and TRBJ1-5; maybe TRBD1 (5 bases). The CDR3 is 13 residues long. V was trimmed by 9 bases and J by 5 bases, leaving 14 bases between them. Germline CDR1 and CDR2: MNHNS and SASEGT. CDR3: CASDRGSHQPQHF. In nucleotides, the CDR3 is TGTGCCAGTGACCGGGGGTCCCATCAGCCCCAGCATTTT.

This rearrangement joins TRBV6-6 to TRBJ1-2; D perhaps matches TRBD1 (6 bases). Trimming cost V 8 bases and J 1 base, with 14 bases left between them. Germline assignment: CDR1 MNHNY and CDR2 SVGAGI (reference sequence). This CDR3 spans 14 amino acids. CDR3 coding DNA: TGTGCCAGCCAACAGGGCGCTAATAACTATGGCTACACCTTC. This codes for CASQQGANNYGYTF.

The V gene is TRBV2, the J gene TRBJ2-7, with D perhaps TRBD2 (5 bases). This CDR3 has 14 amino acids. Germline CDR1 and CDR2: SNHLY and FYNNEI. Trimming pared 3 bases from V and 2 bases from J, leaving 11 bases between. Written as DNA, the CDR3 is TGTGCCAGCAGTGAGGAGGTGGCCGCCTACGAGCAGTACTTC. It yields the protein CASSEEVAAYEQYF.

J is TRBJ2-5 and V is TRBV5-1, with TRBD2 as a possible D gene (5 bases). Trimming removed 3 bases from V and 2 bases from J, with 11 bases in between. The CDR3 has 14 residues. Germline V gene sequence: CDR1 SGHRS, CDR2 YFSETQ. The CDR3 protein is CASSSTGVQETQYF. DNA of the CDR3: TGCGCCAGCAGCTCGACCGGGGTGCAAGAGACCCAGTACTTC.

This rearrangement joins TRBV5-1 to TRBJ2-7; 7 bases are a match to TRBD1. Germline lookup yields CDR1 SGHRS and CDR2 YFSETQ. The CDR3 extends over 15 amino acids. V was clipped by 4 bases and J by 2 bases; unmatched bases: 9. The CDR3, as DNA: TGCGCCAGCAGCCAGTCCGGGGACAGCGCCTACGAGCAGTACTTC. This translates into CASSQSGDSAYEQYF.

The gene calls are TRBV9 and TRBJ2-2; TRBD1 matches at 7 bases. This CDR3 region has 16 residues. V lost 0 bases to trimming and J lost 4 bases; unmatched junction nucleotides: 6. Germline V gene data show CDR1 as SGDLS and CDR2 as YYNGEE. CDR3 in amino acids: CASSVAVGQLTGELFF. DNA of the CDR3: TGTGCCAGCAGCGTAGCTGTGGGACAGCTCACCGGGGAGCTGTTTTTT.

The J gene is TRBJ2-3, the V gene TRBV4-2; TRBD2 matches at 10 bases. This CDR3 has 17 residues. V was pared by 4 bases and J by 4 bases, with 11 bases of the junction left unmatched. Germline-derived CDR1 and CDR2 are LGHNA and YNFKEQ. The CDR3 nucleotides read TGTGCCAGCAGCCCAAGCCCTAGCGGGGGAGCTGCAGATACGCAGTATTTT. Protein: CASSPSPSGGAADTQYF.